This T cell receptor beta chain is drawn from a study of T-cell reconstitution after alpha-beta-depleted transplantation in children. The CDR3 runs 13 residues. CDR1 MGHRA and CDR2 YSYEKL come from the germline V gene. V lost 8 bases, J lost 2 bases, and 4 bases stayed unmatched. About this clonotype itself: Its antigen is unidentified.

Study-wide results and limits: Reportedly, alpha-beta T cells present about two months post-transplant originated from several hundred expanded clones of graft origin. Newly produced T cells mostly provided counts and TCRbeta diversity after one year, as hyperexpanded clones declined. At day 60, the high TCRbeta diversity found in some patients originated from recipient T cells and thymic progenitors that had survived.

Preparing the TCRbeta library involved the use of unique molecular identifiers. MiXCR, applied by TCRdb to the PCR reads, yields one record per CDR3 protein. This table holds almost 500,000 distinct CDR3 sequences, about 10% found once. This sequence was found in a child younger than 10 with inherited bone marrow failure, due to receive a stem cell transplant. This chain connects TRBV4-1 to TRBJ2-7, with 9 bases fitting TRBD1. The source material was PBMCs, sampled before TCRalphabeta/CD19-depleted stem cell transplant. The CDR3 coding sequence is TGCGCCAGCCGGGACAGGGACGCCTACGAGCAGTACTTC. It translates to CASRDRDAYEQYF.